The source of this TCR beta chain is a study of T cell responses to AZD1222 COVID-19 vaccine. Overall study findings and caveats: Of spike-specific TCRs, nearly half reportedly target regions left unmutated in variants. Most donors were white British and more were female, and clonal diversity was possibly underestimated. No day 14 peak samples; only post-peak repertoires were characterized.

Points on this clone: Its antigen is currently unknown.

Generated by immunoSEQ multiplex PCR, the TCRdb table keeps only in-frame clones and is missing some. The table includes 200,000 or so clones, 90% to 95% detected once. Per the germline V gene, CDR1 is ENHRY and CDR2 is SYGVKD. This CDR3 has 17 amino acids. Between the trimmed V and J ends, which lost 3 bases and 0 bases, there was a span of 12 bases. The chain recombines TRBV10-3 with TRBJ2-6; D is perhaps TRBD2 (6 bases). The receptor comes from an adult in good health. The source material was peripheral blood, sampled on day 0 of AZD1222 vaccination. The CDR3 region is CAISERGLISGANVLTF. CDR3 DNA sequence: TGTGCCATCAGTGAAAGGGGACTCATCTCTGGGGCCAACGTCCTGACTTTC.